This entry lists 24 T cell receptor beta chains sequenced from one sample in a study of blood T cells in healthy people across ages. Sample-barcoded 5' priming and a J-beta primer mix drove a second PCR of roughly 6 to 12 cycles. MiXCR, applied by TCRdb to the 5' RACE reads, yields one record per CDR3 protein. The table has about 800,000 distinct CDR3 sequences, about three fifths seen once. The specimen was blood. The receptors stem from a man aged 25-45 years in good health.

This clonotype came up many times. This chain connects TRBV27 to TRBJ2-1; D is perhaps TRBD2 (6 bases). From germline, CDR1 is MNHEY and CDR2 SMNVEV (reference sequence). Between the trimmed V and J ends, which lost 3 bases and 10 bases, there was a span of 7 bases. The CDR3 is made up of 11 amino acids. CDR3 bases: TGTGCCAGCAGTTTTGGGGGGGAGCAGTTCTTC. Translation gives CASSFGGEQFF.

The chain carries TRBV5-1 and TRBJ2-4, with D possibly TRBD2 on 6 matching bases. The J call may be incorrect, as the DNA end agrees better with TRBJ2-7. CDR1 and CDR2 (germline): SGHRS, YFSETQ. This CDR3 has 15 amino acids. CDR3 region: CASSTEPGLDYEQYF. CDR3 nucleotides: TGCGCCAGCTCGACTGAACCGGGACTTGACTACGAGCAGTACTTC.

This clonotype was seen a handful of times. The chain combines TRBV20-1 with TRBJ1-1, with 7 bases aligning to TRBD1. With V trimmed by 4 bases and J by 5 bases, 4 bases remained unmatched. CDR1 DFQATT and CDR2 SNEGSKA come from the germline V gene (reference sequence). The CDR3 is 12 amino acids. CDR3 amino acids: CSATGQMTEAFF. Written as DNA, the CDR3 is TGCAGTGCTACGGGACAGATGACTGAAGCTTTCTTT.

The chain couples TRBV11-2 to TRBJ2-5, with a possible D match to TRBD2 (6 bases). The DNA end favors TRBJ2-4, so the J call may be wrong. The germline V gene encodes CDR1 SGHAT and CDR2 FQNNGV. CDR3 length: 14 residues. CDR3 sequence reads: CASSLWEDKNIQYF. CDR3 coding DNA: TGTGCCAGCAGCTTATGGGAGGACAAAAACATTCAGTACTTC.

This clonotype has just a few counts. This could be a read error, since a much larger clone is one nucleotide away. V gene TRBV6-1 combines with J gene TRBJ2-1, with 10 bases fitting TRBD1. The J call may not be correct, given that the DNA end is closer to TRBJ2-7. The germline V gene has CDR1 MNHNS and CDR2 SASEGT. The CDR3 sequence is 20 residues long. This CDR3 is CASSPPPGQGFYISYNEQYF. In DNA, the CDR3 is TGTGCCAGCAGTCCCCCTCCGGGACAGGGGTTCTATATCTCCTACAATGAGCAGTACTTC.

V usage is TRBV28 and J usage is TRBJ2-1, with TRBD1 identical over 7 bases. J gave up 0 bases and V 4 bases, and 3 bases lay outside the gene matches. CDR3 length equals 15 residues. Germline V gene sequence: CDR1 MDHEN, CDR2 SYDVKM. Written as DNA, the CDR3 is TGTGCCAGCAGTTGGGGGACAGACTCCTACAATGAGCAGTTCTTC. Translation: CASSWGTDSYNEQFF.

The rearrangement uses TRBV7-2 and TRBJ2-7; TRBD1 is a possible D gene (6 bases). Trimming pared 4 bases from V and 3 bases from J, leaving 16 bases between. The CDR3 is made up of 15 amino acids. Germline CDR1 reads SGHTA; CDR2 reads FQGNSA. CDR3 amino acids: CASSSTAGTHYEQYF. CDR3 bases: TGTGCCAGCAGCTCCACCGCCGGGACACACTACGAGCAGTACTTC.

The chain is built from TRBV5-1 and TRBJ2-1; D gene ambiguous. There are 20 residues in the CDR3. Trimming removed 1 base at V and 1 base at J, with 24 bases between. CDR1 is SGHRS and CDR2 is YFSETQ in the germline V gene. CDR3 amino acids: CASSLRLATGPTKSYNEQFF. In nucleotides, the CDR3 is TGCGCCAGCAGCTTGAGGCTTGCAACCGGACCGACGAAGTCCTACAATGAGCAGTTCTTC.

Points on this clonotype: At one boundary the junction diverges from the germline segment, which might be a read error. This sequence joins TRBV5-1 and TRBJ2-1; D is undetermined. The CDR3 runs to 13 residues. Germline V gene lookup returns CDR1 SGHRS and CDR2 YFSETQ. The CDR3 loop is CASSLERLNEQFF. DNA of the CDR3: TGCGCCAGCAGCTTGGAAAGGCTTAATGAACAGTTCTTC.

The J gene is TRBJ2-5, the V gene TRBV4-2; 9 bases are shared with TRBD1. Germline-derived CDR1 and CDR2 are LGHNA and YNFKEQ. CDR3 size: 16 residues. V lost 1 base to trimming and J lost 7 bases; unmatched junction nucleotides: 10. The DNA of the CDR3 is TGTGCCAGCAGCCAAGCTACCGGGACAGGGTTAGGGACCCAGTACTTC. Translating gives CASSQATGTGLGTQYF.

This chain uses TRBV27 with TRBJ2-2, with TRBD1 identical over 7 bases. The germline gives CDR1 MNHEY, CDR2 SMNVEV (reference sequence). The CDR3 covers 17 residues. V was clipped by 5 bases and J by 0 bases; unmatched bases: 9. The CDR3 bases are TGTGCCAGCAGTGGGGGACAGTACTACGCGAACACCGGGGAGCTGTTTTTT. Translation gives CASSGGQYYANTGELFF.

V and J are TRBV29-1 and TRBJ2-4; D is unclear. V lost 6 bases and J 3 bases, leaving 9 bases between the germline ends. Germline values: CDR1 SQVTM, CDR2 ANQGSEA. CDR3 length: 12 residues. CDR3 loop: CSVHKGKNIQYF. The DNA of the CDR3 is TGCAGCGTGCACAAGGGCAAAAACATTCAGTACTTC.

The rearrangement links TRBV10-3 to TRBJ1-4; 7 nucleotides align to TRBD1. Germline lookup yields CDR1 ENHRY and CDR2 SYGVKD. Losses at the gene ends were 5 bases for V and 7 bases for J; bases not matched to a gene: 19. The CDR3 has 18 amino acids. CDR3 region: CAISRIPPTGTVLEKLFF. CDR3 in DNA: TGTGCCATCAGTCGGATACCACCAACCGGGACAGTACTTGAAAAACTGTTTTTT.

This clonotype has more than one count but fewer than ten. The CDR3 protein is CSVNGGRSYNEQYF. The CDR3 DNA sequence: TGCAGCGTCAACGGGGGACGCTCCTACAATGAGCAGTACTTC. The chain couples TRBV29-1 to TRBJ2-1, with a weak D call TRBD2 (6 bases). The DNA end is a closer match to TRBJ2-7, so the J assignment may be wrong. This CDR3 has 14 amino acids. Germline CDR1 SQVTM, CDR2 ANQGSEA.

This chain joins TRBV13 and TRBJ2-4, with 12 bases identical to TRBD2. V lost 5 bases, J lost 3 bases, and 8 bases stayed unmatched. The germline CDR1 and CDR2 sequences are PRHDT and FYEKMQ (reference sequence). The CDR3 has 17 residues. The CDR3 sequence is CASSPSGGAPLKNIQYF. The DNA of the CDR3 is TGTGCCAGCAGCCCTAGCGGGGGGGCCCCCCTCAAAAACATTCAGTACTTC.

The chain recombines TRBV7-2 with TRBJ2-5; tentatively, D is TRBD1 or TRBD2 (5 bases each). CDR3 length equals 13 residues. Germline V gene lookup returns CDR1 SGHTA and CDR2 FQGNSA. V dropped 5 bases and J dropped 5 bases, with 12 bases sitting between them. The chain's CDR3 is CASSGVREETQYF. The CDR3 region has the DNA TGTGCCAGCAGCGGAGTCAGGGAGGAGACCCAGTACTTC.

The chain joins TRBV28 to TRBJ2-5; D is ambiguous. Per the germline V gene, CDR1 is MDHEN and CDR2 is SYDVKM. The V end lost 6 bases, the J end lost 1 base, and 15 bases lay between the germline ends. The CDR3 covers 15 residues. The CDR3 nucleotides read TGTGCCAGCAGCAACCTTGGGATACCCCAAGAGACCCAGTACTTC. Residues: CASSNLGIPQETQYF. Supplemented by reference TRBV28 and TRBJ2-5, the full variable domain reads DVKVTQSSRYLVKRTGEKVFLECVQDMDHENMFWYRQDPGLGLRLIYFSYDVKMKEKGDIPEGYSVSREKKERFSLILESASTNQTSMYLCASSNLGIPQETQYFGPGTRLLVL.

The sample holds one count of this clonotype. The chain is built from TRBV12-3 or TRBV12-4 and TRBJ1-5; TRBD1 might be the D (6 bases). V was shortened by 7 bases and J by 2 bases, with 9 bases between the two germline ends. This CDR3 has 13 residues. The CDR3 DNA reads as TGTGCCAGCAAAAAGGGGGGCAATCAGCCCCAGCATTTT. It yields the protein CASKKGGNQPQHF.

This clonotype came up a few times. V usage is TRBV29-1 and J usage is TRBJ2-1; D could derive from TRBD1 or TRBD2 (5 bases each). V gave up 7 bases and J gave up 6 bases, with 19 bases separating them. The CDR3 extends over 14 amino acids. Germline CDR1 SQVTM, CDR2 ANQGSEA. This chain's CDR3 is CSAGAQVGANEQFF. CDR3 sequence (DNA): TGCAGCGCCGGGGCGCAGGTCGGGGCCAATGAGCAGTTCTTC.

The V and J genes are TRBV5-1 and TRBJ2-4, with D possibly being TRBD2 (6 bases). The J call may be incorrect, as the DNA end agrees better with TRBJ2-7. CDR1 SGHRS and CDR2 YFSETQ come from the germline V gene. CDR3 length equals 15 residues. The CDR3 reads CASSYPNRETYEQYF. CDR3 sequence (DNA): TGCGCCAGCAGCTATCCAAACCGGGAGACCTACGAGCAGTACTTC.

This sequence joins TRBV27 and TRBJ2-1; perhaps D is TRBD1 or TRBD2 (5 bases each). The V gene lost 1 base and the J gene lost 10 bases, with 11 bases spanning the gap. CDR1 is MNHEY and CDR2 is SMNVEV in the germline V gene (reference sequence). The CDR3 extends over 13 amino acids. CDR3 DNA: TGTGCCAGCAGTTTATTAGGGACGGGGGAGCAGTTCTTC. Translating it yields CASSLLGTGEQFF.

The CDR3 coding sequence is TGCAGTGCTAGAGCGGGGGGGTTGTTTGGGCATGAGCAGTTCTTC. Protein: CSARAGGLFGHEQFF. The chain joins TRBV20-1 to TRBJ2-1, with 8 bases fitting TRBD2. V shed 1 base and J 8 bases; nucleotides not matched to a gene: 10. Germline CDR1 DFQATT, CDR2 SNEGSKA (reference sequence). The CDR3 totals 15 residues.

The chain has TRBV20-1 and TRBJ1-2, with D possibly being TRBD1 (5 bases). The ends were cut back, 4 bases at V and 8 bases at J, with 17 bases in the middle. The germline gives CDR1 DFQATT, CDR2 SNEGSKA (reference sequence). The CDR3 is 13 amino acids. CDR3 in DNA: TGCAGTGCTACCCACCGGGACTTTGGCGGCTACACCTTC. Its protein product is CSATHRDFGGYTF.

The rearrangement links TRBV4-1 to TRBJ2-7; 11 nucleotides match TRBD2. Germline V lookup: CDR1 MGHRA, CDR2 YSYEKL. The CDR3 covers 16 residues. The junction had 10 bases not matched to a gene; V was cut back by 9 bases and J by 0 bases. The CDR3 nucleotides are TGCGCCAGTTCGAGACTAGCGGGACCCAGCTCCTACGAGCAGTACTTC. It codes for CASSRLAGPSSYEQYF.